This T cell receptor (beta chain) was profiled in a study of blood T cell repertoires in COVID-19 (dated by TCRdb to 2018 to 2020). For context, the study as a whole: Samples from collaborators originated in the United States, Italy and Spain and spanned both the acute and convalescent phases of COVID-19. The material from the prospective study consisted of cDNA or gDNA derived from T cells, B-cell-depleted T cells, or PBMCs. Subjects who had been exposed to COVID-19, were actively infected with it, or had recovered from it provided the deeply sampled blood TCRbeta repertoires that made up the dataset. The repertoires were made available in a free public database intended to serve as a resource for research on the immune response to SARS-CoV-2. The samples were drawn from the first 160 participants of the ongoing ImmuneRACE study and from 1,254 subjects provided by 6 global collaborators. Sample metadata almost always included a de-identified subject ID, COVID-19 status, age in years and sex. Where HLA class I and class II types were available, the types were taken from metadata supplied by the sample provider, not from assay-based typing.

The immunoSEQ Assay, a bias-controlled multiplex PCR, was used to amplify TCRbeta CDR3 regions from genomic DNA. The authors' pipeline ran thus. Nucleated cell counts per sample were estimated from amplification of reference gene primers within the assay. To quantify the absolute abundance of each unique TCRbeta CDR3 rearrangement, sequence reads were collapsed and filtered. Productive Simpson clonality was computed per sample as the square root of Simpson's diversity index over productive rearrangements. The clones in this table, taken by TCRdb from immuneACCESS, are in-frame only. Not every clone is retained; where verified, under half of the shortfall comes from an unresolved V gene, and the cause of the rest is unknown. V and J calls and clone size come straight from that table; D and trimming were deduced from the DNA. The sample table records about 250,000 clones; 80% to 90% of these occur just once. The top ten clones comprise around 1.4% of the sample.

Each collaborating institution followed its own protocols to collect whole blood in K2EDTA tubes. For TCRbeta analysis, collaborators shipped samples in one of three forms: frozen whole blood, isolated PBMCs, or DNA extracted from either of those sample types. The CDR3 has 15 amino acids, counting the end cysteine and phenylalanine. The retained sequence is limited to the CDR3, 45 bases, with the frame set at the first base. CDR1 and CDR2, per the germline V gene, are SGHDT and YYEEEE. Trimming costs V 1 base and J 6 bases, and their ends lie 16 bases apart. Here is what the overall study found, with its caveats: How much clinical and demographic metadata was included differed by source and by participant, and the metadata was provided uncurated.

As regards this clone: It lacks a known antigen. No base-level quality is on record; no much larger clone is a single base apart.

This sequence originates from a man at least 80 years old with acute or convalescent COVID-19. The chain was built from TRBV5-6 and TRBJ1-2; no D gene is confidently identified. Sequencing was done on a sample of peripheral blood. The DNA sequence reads TGTGCCAGCAGCTTGCAACCCGTTGCGGCGGATGGCTACACCTTC. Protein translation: CASSLQPVAADGYTF.